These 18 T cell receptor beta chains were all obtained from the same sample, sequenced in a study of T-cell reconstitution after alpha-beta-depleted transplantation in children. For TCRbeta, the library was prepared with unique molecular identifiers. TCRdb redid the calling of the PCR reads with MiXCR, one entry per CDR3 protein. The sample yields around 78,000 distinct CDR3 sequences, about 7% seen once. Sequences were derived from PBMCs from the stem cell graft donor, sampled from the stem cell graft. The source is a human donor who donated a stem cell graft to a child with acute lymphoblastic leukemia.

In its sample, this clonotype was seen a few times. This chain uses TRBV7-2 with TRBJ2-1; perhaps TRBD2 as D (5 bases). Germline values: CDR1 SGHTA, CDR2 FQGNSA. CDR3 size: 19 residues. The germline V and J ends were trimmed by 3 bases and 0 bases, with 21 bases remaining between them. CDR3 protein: CASSFSEEKWRNSYNEQFF. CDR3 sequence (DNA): TGTGCCAGCAGCTTTTCGGAAGAAAAATGGAGGAACTCCTACAATGAGCAGTTCTTC.

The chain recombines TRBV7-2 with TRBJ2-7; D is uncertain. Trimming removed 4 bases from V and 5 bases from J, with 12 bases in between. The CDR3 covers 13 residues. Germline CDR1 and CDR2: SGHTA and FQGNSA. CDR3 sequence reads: CASSSFEANEQYF. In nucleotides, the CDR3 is TGTGCCAGCAGCTCCTTTGAGGCGAACGAGCAGTACTTC.

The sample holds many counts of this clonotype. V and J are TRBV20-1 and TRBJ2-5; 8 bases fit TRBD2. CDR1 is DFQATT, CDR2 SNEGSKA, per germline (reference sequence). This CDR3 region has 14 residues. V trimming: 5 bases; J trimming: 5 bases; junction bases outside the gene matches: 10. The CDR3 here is CSAPLAGGRETQYF. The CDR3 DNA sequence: TGCAGTGCTCCCCTCGCGGGGGGCAGGGAGACCCAGTACTTC.

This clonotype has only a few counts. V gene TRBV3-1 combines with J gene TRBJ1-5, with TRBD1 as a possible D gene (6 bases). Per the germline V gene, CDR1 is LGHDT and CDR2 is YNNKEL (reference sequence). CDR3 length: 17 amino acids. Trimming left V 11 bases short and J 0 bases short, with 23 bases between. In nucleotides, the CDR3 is TGTGCCTTCTGCCCCCGGGCAGGGGCTTATAGCAATCAGCCCCAGCATTTT. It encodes CAFCPRAGAYSNQPQHF. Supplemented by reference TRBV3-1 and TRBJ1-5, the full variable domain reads DTAVSQTPKYLVTQMGNDKSIKCEQNLGHDTMYWYKQDSKKFLKIMFSYNNKELIINETVPNRFSPKSPDKAHLNLHINSLELGDSAVYFCAFCPRAGAYSNQPQHFGDGTRLSIL.

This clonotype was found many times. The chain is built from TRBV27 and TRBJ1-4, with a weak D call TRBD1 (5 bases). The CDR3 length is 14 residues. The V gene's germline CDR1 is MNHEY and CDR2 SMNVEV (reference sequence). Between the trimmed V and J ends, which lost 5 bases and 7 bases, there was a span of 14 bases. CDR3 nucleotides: TGTGCCAGCAGTCGACAGATGAGGGGTGAAAAACTGTTTTTT. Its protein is CASSRQMRGEKLFF.

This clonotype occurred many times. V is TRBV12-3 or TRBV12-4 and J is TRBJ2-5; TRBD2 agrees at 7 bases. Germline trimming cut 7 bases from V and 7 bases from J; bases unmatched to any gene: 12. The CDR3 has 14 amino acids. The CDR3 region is CASTLGLPGGTQYF. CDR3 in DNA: TGTGCCAGCACCCTGGGACTACCGGGGGGGACCCAGTACTTC.

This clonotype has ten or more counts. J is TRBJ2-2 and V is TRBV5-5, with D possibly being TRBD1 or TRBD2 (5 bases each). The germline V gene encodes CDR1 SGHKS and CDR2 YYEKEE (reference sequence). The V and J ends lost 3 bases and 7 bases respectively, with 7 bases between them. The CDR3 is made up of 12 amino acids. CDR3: CASSYGGGELFF. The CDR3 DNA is TGTGCCAGCAGCTATGGGGGCGGGGAGCTGTTTTTT.

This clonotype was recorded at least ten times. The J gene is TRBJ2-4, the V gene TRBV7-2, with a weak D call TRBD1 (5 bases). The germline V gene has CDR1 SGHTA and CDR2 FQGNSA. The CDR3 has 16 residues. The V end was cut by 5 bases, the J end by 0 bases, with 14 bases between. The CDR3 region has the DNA TGTGCCAGCAGCCCGAGCGTCCAGGGAGCCAAAAACATTCAGTACTTC. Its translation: CASSPSVQGAKNIQYF.

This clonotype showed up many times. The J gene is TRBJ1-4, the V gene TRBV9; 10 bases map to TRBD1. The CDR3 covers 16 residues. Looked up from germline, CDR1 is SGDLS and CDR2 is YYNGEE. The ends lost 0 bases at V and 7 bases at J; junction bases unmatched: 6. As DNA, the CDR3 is TGTGCCAGCAGCGTAGCGTCGGACAGGGGGGCTGAAAAACTGTTTTTT. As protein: CASSVASDRGAEKLFF.

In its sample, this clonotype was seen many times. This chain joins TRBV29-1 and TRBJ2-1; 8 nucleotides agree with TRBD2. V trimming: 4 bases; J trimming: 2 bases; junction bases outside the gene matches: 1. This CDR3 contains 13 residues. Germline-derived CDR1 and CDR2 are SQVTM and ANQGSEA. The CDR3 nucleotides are TGCAGCGTTGGCGGGAGGACCTACAATGAGCAGTTCTTC. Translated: CSVGGRTYNEQFF.

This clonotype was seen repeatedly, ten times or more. The chain's CDR3 is CSARSVREETQYF. The CDR3 bases are TGCAGTGCTAGAAGCGTGAGGGAAGAGACCCAGTACTTC. The rearrangement joins TRBV20-1 to TRBJ2-5; D may be TRBD2 (5 bases). V gave up 2 bases and J gave up 3 bases, with 10 bases separating them. Per germline, CDR1 DFQATT and CDR2 SNEGSKA (reference sequence). The CDR3 totals 13 residues.

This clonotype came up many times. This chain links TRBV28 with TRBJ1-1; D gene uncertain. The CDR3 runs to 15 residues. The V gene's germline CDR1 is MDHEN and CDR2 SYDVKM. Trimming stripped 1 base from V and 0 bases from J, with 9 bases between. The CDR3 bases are TGTGCCAGCAGTTTATTGAGACATTTGAACACTGAAGCTTTCTTT. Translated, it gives CASSLLRHLNTEAFF. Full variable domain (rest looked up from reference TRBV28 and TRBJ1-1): DVKVTQSSRYLVKRTGEKVFLECVQDMDHENMFWYRQDPGLGLRLIYFSYDVKMKEKGDIPEGYSVSREKKERFSLILESASTNQTSMYLCASSLLRHLNTEAFFGQGTRLTVV.

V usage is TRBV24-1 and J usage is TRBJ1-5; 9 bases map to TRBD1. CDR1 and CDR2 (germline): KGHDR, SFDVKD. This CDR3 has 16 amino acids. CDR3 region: CGACDSGQGRGQPQHF. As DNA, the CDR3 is TGTGGGGCCTGTGATTCTGGACAGGGGCGCGGGCAGCCCCAGCATTTT.

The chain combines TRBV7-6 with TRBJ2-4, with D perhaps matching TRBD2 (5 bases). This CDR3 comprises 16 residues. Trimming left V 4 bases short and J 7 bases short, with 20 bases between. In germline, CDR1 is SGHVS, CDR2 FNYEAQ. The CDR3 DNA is TGTGCCAGCAGCTACCCTCTAGCCGGGGATGAGAACATTCAGTACTTC. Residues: CASSYPLAGDENIQYF.

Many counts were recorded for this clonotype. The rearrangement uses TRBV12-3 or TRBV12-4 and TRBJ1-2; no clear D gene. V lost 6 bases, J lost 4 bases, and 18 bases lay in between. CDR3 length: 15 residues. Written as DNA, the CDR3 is TGTGCCAGCAGCTCCAGGAAGGGCGGCATCTATGGCTACACCTTC. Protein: CASSSRKGGIYGYTF.

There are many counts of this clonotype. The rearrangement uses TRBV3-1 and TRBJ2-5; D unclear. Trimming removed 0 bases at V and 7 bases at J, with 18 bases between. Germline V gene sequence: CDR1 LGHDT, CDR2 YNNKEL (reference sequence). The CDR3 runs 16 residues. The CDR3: CASSQDPSLVLGTQYF. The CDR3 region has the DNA TGTGCCAGCAGCCAAGATCCTAGTTTGGTATTAGGGACCCAGTACTTC.

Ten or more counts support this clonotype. CDR3 sequence: CASSYLTGDTGELFF. The CDR3 nucleotides read TGTGCCAGCAGTTACTTGACAGGGGACACCGGGGAGCTGTTTTTT. The rearrangement joins TRBV6-2 or TRBV6-3 to TRBJ2-2; the match to TRBD1 covers 8 bases. V lost 1 base and J lost 3; bases outside the gene matches: 1. Germline V gene sequence: CDR1 MNHEY, CDR2 SVGEGT. The CDR3 loop spans 15 amino acids.

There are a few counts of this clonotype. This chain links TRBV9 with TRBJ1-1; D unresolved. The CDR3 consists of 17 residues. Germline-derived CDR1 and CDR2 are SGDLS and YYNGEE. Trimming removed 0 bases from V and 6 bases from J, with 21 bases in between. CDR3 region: CASSVEGTPNRESEAFF. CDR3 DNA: TGTGCCAGCAGCGTAGAGGGCACCCCCAATCGGGAGTCTGAAGCTTTCTTT.